Shown below are 26 T cell receptor beta chains from a single sample sequenced in a study of a mutant IDH1 vaccine in newly diagnosed glioma. Noted time point: week 35, safety follow-up. Alongside topical imiquimod, each dose of vaccine comprised 300 ug of mutant IDH1 20-mer peptide. The antigens for these receptors are not known. TCRdb keeps only in-frame clones here, not all; method: immunoSEQ multiplex PCR. The sample carries about 66,000 clones, 60% to 75% recorded once. The sequencing here drew on PBMCs, taken from a glioma patient whose treatment included an IDH1 peptide vaccine. The receptor set was obtained from a man aged 50-59 years with glioma.

This sequence joins TRBV6-1 and TRBJ1-2, with D unresolved. With 7 bases removed from V and 3 bases from J, the gap between germline ends came to 18 bases. From germline, CDR1 is MNHNS and CDR2 SASEGT. The CDR3 has 15 residues. CDR3 amino acids: CASTRRWGGDYGYTF. The CDR3 DNA sequence: TGTGCCAGCACCCGAAGGTGGGGTGGTGACTATGGCTACACCTTC.

The rearrangement links TRBV4-3 to TRBJ1-1, with 8 bases matching TRBD1. Germline loops: CDR1 LGHNA, CDR2 YSLEER. V gave up 1 base and J gave up 11 bases; unmatched junction bases: 9. The CDR3 runs to 14 residues. The CDR3 bases are TGCGCCAGCAGCCAAGCGATCCGAGACAGGGGCGCTTTCTTT. This codes for CASSQAIRDRGAFF.

This sequence joins TRBV2 and TRBJ1-1; TRBD1 matches 11 bases. The germline V gene encodes CDR1 SNHLY and CDR2 FYNNEI. Unmatched junction bases numbered 5, after V lost 5 bases and J lost 6 bases. The length of the CDR3 is 14 residues. CDR3 bases: TGTGCCAGCAGTCGGGACAGGGGGATAGCTGAAGCTTTCTTT. It codes for CASSRDRGIAEAFF. Looking up the rest from reference TRBV2 and TRBJ1-1 gives the full variable domain: EPEVTQTPSHQVTQMGQEVILRCVPISNHLYFYWYRQILGQKVEFLVSFYNNEISEKSEIFDDQFSVERPDGSNFTLKIRSTKLEDSAMYFCASSRDRGIAEAFFGQGTRLTVV.

This sequence joins TRBV5-4 and TRBJ2-1, with 9 positions matching TRBD2. Germline assignment: CDR1 SGHNT and CDR2 YYREEE (reference sequence). The CDR3 consists of 15 residues. The junction had 5 bases not matched to a gene; V was cut back by 1 base and J by 6 bases. The CDR3 DNA sequence: TGTGCCAGCAGCTTGACGGGACTAGCATCCAATGAGCAGTTCTTC. This codes for CASSLTGLASNEQFF. Supplemented by reference TRBV5-4 and TRBJ2-1, the full variable domain reads ETGVTQSPTHLIKTRGQQVTLRCSSQSGHNTVSWYQQALGQGPQFIFQYYREEENGRGNFPPRFSGLQFPNYSSELNVNALELDDSALYLCASSLTGLASNEQFFGPGTRLTVL.

The count of this clone is one. The genes are TRBV5-5 and TRBJ2-2; tentative D call: TRBD1 (5 bases). The CDR3 is 15 amino acids. The V end lost 4 bases, the J end lost 0 bases, and 10 bases lay between the germline ends. CDR1 is SGHKS, CDR2 YYEKEE, per germline (reference sequence). CDR3: CASSRTSANTGELFF. The CDR3 region has the DNA TGTGCCAGCAGCAGGACATCAGCGAACACCGGGGAGCTGTTTTTT.

This clone has more than one count but fewer than ten. V is TRBV4-2 and J is TRBJ1-5; D gene unclear. Trimming shortened V by 3 bases and J by 2 bases, and 8 bases separated the two germline ends. The CDR3 is made up of 14 amino acids. Germline V lookup: CDR1 LGHNA, CDR2 YNFKEQ. CDR3 DNA sequence: TGTGCCAGCAGCCATCCTCAGGGCAATCAGCCCCAGCATTTT. Its protein is CASSHPQGNQPQHF.

There are a few counts of this clone. An end of the junction differs from the germline gene, which may be a read error. This rearrangement joins TRBV30 to TRBJ2-7; either TRBD1 or TRBD2 may supply D (5 bases each). The CDR3 sequence is 13 residues long. CDR1 is GTSNPN, CDR2 SVGIG, per germline (reference sequence). The CDR3 sequence is CAWSVIGAGGRNF. CDR3 bases: TGTGCCTGGAGTGTTATTGGGGCCGGAGGCAGGAATTTC.

The genes are TRBV5-1 and TRBJ2-3; maybe TRBD2 (6 bases). V lost 2 bases, J lost 3 bases, and 13 bases lay in between. The CDR3 extends over 15 amino acids. Germline lookup yields CDR1 SGHRS and CDR2 YFSETQ. CDR3 residues: CASSFSSGRTDTQYF. In DNA, the CDR3 is TGCGCCAGCAGCTTCAGCTCGGGGAGGACAGATACGCAGTATTTT.

V gene TRBV28 combines with J gene TRBJ2-5; D unresolved. This CDR3 is 11 amino acids long. Germline V gives CDR1 MDHEN, CDR2 SYDVKM. V was trimmed by 9 bases and J by 5 bases, leaving 10 bases between them. The CDR3 sequence is CASGYWETQYF. The CDR3 nucleotides are TGTGCCAGTGGGTACTGGGAGACCCAGTACTTC.

In its sample, this clone was seen a few times. In DNA form, the CDR3 reads TGTGCCAGAAGCTTGGGACAGGAGCTCTCCTACGAGCAGTACTTC. Translated: CARSLGQELSYEQYF. The chain couples TRBV5-3 to TRBJ2-7; TRBD1 is a possible D gene (6 bases). TRBV5-3 is an open reading frame, and its role is uncertain. CDR3 length: 15 amino acids. V shed 0 bases and J shed 0 bases, with 10 bases lying between them.

The genes are TRBV29-1 and TRBJ2-5; D is perhaps TRBD2 (5 bases). The ends were cut back, 3 bases at V and 5 bases at J, with 10 bases in the middle. Germline CDR1 is SQVTM and CDR2 is ANQGSEA. The CDR3 is made up of 12 amino acids. This CDR3 reads CSVDGGRETQYF. CDR3 bases: TGCAGCGTTGACGGAGGTCGGGAGACCCAGTACTTC.

This sequence joins TRBV6-7 and TRBJ2-5; no clear D gene. TRBV6-7 is flagged as an ORF with uncertain function. Trimming took 7 bases from V and 1 from J, leaving 19 bases between them. This CDR3 spans 16 amino acids. CDR3 coding DNA: TGTGCCAGCACCCCACCCACCCCCCGGGCCCAAGAGACCCAGTACTTC. Amino acid sequence: CASTPPTPRAQETQYF.

The chain uses TRBV2 and TRBJ1-3; 9 nucleotides match TRBD1. In germline, CDR1 is SNHLY, CDR2 FYNNEI. Losses at the gene ends were 8 bases for V and 1 base for J; bases not matched to a gene: 6. This CDR3 has 15 residues. In nucleotides, the CDR3 is TGTGCCAGCCAGTGGGGACAGGGATCTGGAAACACCATATATTTT. Amino acids: CASQWGQGSGNTIYF.

A single count supports this clone. The V and J genes are TRBV20-1 and TRBJ2-2; D gene uncertain. The CDR3 runs 11 residues. V was shortened by 3 bases and J by 11 bases, with 10 bases between the two germline ends. Looked up from germline, CDR1 is DFQATT and CDR2 is SNEGSKA (reference sequence). CDR3 nucleotide sequence: TGCAGTGCTAGCTTGGGTAGAGAGCTGTTTTTT. It encodes CSASLGRELFF.

This chain links TRBV10-3 with TRBJ1-1, with no clear D. The length of the CDR3 is 16 residues. The V gene lost 4 bases and the J gene lost 4 bases, with 19 bases spanning the gap. Looked up from germline, CDR1 is ENHRY and CDR2 is SYGVKD. The CDR3 coding sequence is TGTGCCATCAGTGCCCCCCAGACCGGCCGCAGCACTGAAGCTTTCTTT. Its translation: CAISAPQTGRSTEAFF.

This chain connects TRBV30 to TRBJ2-5, with 7 bases identical to TRBD2. The trim removed 3 bases at V and 5 bases at J, leaving 9 bases unmatched. CDR1 GTSNPN and CDR2 SVGIG come from the germline V gene (reference sequence). The CDR3 is 14 residues long. CDR3 DNA sequence: TGTGCCTGGAGCCTTGTGGGGGGAGGGGAGACCCAGTACTTC. Encoded protein: CAWSLVGGGETQYF.

The rearrangement links TRBV13 to TRBJ1-1; 10 positions match TRBD1. Germline CDR1 PRHDT, CDR2 FYEKMQ (reference sequence). There are 15 residues in the CDR3. Trimming removed 4 bases from V and 3 bases from J; junction bases left unmatched: 5. CDR3 residues: CASSSGQGWDTEAFF. The CDR3 nucleotides read TGTGCCAGCAGCTCGGGACAGGGGTGGGACACTGAAGCTTTCTTT. Variable domain in full (rest from reference TRBV13 and TRBJ1-1): AAGVIQSPRHLIKEKRETATLKCYPIPRHDTVYWYQQGPGQDPQFLISFYEKMQSDKGSIPDRFSAQQFSDYHSELNMSSLELGDSALYFCASSSGQGWDTEAFFGQGTRLTVV.

The chain combines TRBV10-2 with TRBJ1-4, with a weak D call TRBD1 (5 bases). The V end lost 2 bases, the J end lost 7 bases, and 11 bases lay between the germline ends. In germline, CDR1 is WSHSY, CDR2 SAAADI. This CDR3 has 14 amino acids. This chain's CDR3 is CASSEGGEGEKLFF. The DNA of the CDR3 is TGCGCCAGCAGTGAGGGGGGGGAAGGTGAAAAACTGTTTTTT.

The chain carries TRBV6-4 and TRBJ1-4; no clear D. V lost 4 bases, J lost 8 bases, and 11 bases lay in between. The CDR3 spans 13 residues. Germline CDR1 reads MRHNA; CDR2 reads SNTAGT. CDR3 sequence: CASSALAGEKLFF. The CDR3 nucleotides read TGTGCCAGCAGTGCCCTAGCGGGGGAAAAACTGTTTTTT.

The chain links TRBV19 to TRBJ1-1, with D maybe TRBD1 (5 bases). The germline CDR1 and CDR2 sequences are LNHDA and SQIVND (reference sequence). The V and J ends lost 7 bases and 5 bases respectively, with 17 bases between them. The CDR3 contains 14 residues. The CDR3 reads CASTPGGFRTEAFF. The CDR3 nucleotides read TGTGCCAGTACCCCGGGGGGGTTTAGGACTGAAGCTTTCTTT.

The V and J genes are TRBV12-5 and TRBJ2-6; no firm D call. The V gene lost 6 bases and the J gene lost 0 bases, with 12 bases spanning the gap. This CDR3 contains 16 residues. Germline V CDR1 and CDR2: LGHNT, FRNRAP. The CDR3, as DNA: TGTGCTAGTGGCATTCGCAGCTCCTCTGGGGCCAACGTCCTGACTTTC. Its translation: CASGIRSSSGANVLTF.

This chain joins TRBV6-1 and TRBJ1-2, with TRBD1 as a possible D gene (6 bases). V gave up 2 bases and J gave up 6 bases, with 13 bases separating them. CDR1 and CDR2 (germline): MNHNS, SASEGT. The CDR3 covers 14 residues. In DNA form, the CDR3 reads TGTGCCAGCAGTGAAAGGGCAGGGGTGGATGGCTACACCTTC. It encodes CASSERAGVDGYTF.

This clone was seen a handful of times. The chain combines TRBV2 with TRBJ1-5; D uncertain. V lost 2 bases and J lost 4, with 3 bases in between. CDR3 length equals 12 residues. Looked up from germline, CDR1 is SNHLY and CDR2 is FYNNEI. Here the CDR3 DNA reads TGTGCCAGCAGTGAATTAAATCAGCCCCAGCATTTT. Translated, it gives CASSELNQPQHF.

This chain connects TRBV9 to TRBJ2-3; D not resolved. This CDR3 spans 14 amino acids. From germline, CDR1 is SGDLS and CDR2 YYNGEE. Trimming removed 0 bases from V and 0 bases from J, with 5 bases in between. CDR3 residues: CASSVEVSTDTQYF. The CDR3 region has the DNA TGTGCCAGCAGCGTAGAGGTTAGCACAGATACGCAGTATTTT.

This sequence joins TRBV14 and TRBJ1-2; 12 positions match TRBD1. This CDR3 has 19 amino acids. Germline trimming cut 0 bases from V and 4 bases from J; bases unmatched to any gene: 12. In germline, CDR1 is SGHDN, CDR2 FVKESK. CDR3 DNA sequence: TGTGCCAGCAGCCAAGATCCCGGAAGGGACAGGGGGCTTTCCTATGGCTACACCTTC. Residues: CASSQDPGRDRGLSYGYTF. Drawing the rest from reference TRBV14 and TRBJ1-2, the complete variable domain is EAGVTQFPSHSVIEKGQTVTLRCDPISGHDNLYWYRRVMGKEIKFLLHFVKESKQDESGMPNNRFLAERTGGTYSTLKVQPAELEDSGVYFCASSQDPGRDRGLSYGYTFGSGTRLTVV.

This clone was recorded once. The chain links TRBV13 to TRBJ2-7, with 7 bases matching TRBD1. V gave up 5 bases and J gave up 3 bases; unmatched junction bases: 7. Germline V lookup: CDR1 PRHDT, CDR2 FYEKMQ (reference sequence). CDR3 length: 14 amino acids. CDR3 loop: CASSKGQRHYEQYF. The CDR3 DNA reads TGTGCCAGCAGCAAGGGACAGCGCCACTACGAGCAGTACTTC. The variable domain in full, completed from reference TRBV13 and TRBJ2-7, reads AAGVIQSPRHLIKEKRETATLKCYPIPRHDTVYWYQQGPGQDPQFLISFYEKMQSDKGSIPDRFSAQQFSDYHSELNMSSLELGDSALYFCASSKGQRHYEQYFGPGTRLTVT.